This T cell receptor (beta chain) came from a study of T cell repertoires in cytomegalovirus infection. Across the study: Use of recently identified HLA-C-restricted and well-studied HLA-B-restricted CMV epitopes was part of the study. Study-level findings and limits: Identification of carriers of CMV plus the relevant HLA was achieved through cumulative public TCR beta family frequency. The ex vivo response was dominated by HLA-C-restricted CMV-specific TCR beta clonotypes.

As for this clonotype: Its antigen remains unknown.

The CDR3 has 13 residues. The V gene's germline CDR1 is SNHLY and CDR2 FYNNEI. Trimming took off 4 bases at V and 6 bases at J, with 9 bases between the two ends. A single record per CDR3 protein comes from TCRdb applying MiXCR to the reads. Of about half a million distinct CDR3 sequences in the sample, about 42% were seen once. The sequence derives from a human donor in good health (CMV status not recorded). Some clones in this sample may be carry-over from other donors' samples. This specimen consisted of cultured PBMCs, obtained from culture after CMV antigen stimulation. The V and J genes are TRBV2 and TRBJ2-2, with D unresolved. The CDR3 sequence is CASSVSGPGELFF. The CDR3 coding sequence is TGTGCCAGCAGTGTTTCTGGGCCCGGGGAGCTGTTTTTT.